The 32 T cell receptor beta chains presented below share a single source sample, sequenced in a study of shared clonotypes between healthy human individuals. Repertoires were generated with immunoSEQ multiplex PCR, while TCRdb's copy carries only in-frame clones and drops some. The sample records about 770,000 clones, roughly 72% being singletons. Source material: memory CD4+ T cells sorted from blood. Indicated subset: CD45RA-negative fraction. These receptors were collected from a woman between 25 and 40 years old in good health.

V gene TRBV6-5 combines with J gene TRBJ1-2, with TRBD1 matching over 7 bases. The CDR3 is made up of 12 amino acids. With 6 bases clipped from V and 7 bases from J, the junction kept 5 bases outside the gene matches. Germline V gene sequence: CDR1 MNHEY, CDR2 SVGAGI. Written as DNA, the CDR3 is TGTGCCAGCAGGAAGACAGGGTCTGGCTACACCTTC. Its protein product is CASRKTGSGYTF.

This clone came up many times. V gene TRBV2 combines with J gene TRBJ2-7; D is perhaps TRBD2 (6 bases). CDR1 is SNHLY, CDR2 FYNNEI, per germline. V gave up 6 bases and J gave up 2 bases, with 11 bases separating them. CDR3 length equals 13 residues. CDR3 nucleotide sequence: TGTGCCAGCAGGCGGGATAATACCTACGAGCAGTACTTC. Translated, it gives CASRRDNTYEQYF.

This rearrangement joins TRBV7-9 to TRBJ1-4; possible D gene TRBD1, 5 bases. Deletions cut 1 base from V and 7 bases from J, with 13 bases between. This CDR3 region has 15 residues. Germline CDR1 and CDR2: SEHNR and FQNEAQ (reference sequence). This CDR3 reads CASSLVGGNPEKLFF. DNA of the CDR3: TGTGCCAGCAGCTTAGTGGGGGGGAATCCTGAAAAACTGTTTTTT.

The chain recombines TRBV5-1 with TRBJ2-7; TRBD2 matches 7 bases. V was clipped by 4 bases and J by 3 bases; unmatched bases: 10. Germline V gene sequence: CDR1 SGHRS, CDR2 YFSETQ. The CDR3 sequence is 15 residues long. CDR3 in DNA: TGCGCCAGCAGCCTGGGGGGGACGGTTAGCTACGAGCAGTACTTC. Its protein is CASSLGGTVSYEQYF.

Ten or more counts support this clone. CDR3 in amino acids: CASSPRQERGDTEAFF. The DNA for the CDR3 is TGTGCCAGCAGTCCCCGACAGGAGAGGGGGGACACTGAAGCTTTCTTT. The genes are TRBV27 and TRBJ1-1, with D possibly matching TRBD1 (6 bases). Germline values: CDR1 MNHEY, CDR2 SMNVEV (reference sequence). Trimming pared 5 bases from V and 3 bases from J, leaving 19 bases between. The CDR3 loop spans 16 amino acids.

J is TRBJ2-2 and V is TRBV6-5; D tentatively fits TRBD1 or TRBD2 (5 bases each). There are 15 residues in the CDR3. Germline lookup yields CDR1 MNHEY and CDR2 SVGAGI. Trimming took off 0 bases at V and 6 bases at J, with 11 bases between the two ends. The CDR3 region has the DNA TGTGCCAGCAGTTACTCGGGGGAGAGGGCCGGGGAGCTGTTTTTT. Translated, it gives CASSYSGERAGELFF.

V is TRBV6-4 and J is TRBJ1-2; no clear D. CDR1 MRHNA and CDR2 SNTAGT come from the germline V gene. The CDR3 spans 9 residues. V lost 7 bases to trimming and J lost 7 bases, with 4 bases between them. The CDR3 DNA reads as TGTGCCAGCATTCCTGGCTACACCTTC. The encoded protein is CASIPGYTF.

In this sample, this clone turned up many times. The rearrangement uses TRBV28 and TRBJ1-2; a possible D gene is TRBD1 (5 bases). CDR1 is MDHEN and CDR2 is SYDVKM in the germline V gene. The CDR3 contains 16 residues. Trimming pared 3 bases from V and 2 bases from J, leaving 16 bases between. CDR3 DNA: TGTGCCAGCAGTTTCCCTAACCAGGGAGGAAACTATGGCTACACCTTC. It specifies CASSFPNQGGNYGYTF.

Details on this clone: Given a far larger clone just one base away, this is likely a sequencing read error. This sample also contains other DNA sequences that code for the same CDR3. The rearrangement uses TRBV28 and TRBJ2-7; D unresolved. Trimming pared 4 bases from V and 3 bases from J, leaving 4 bases between. Germline CDR1 and CDR2: MDHEN and SYDVKM. This CDR3 has 11 residues. The CDR3 DNA follows: TGTGCCAGCAGTTCTAGCTACGAGCAGTACTTC. Its translation: CASSSSYEQYF.

The chain has TRBV7-9 and TRBJ2-1; D may correspond to TRBD1 or TRBD2 (5 bases each). CDR1 and CDR2 from the germline V gene are SEHNR and FQNEAQ (reference sequence). The CDR3 runs to 14 residues. V lost 5 bases to trimming and J lost 0 bases, with 8 bases between them. CDR3 DNA: TGTGCCAGCAGCCTCGGGGCCTCCTACAATGAGCAGTTCTTC. Its translation is CASSLGASYNEQFF.

This clone was observed a few times. This chain links TRBV15 with TRBJ1-2, with D possibly matching TRBD1 (5 bases). This CDR3 region has 12 residues. CDR1 is LNHNV, CDR2 YYDKDF, per germline (reference sequence). V was pared by 5 bases and J by 5 bases, with 9 bases between. The CDR3 DNA reads as TGTGCCACCAGCCTGTCAGGGTATGGCTACACCTTC. Translating gives CATSLSGYGYTF.

This clone has a single count. The CDR3 here is CASSRTGVDTQYF. CDR3 coding DNA: TGTGCCAGCAGTAGGACAGGGGTAGATACGCAGTATTTT. The chain links TRBV27 to TRBJ2-3; 9 bases are shared with TRBD1. Germline V gene data show CDR1 as MNHEY and CDR2 as SMNVEV (reference sequence). V was clipped by 5 bases and J by 5 bases; unmatched bases: 2. The CDR3 is 13 residues long.

This chain joins TRBV13 and TRBJ2-7, with no clear D. Per germline, CDR1 PRHDT and CDR2 FYEKMQ (reference sequence). With 0 bases removed from V and 0 bases from J, the gap between germline ends came to 12 bases. CDR3 length: 16 amino acids. The CDR3 loop is CASSLGAGRSSYEQYF. The DNA for the CDR3 is TGTGCCAGCAGCTTAGGTGCAGGACGGAGCTCCTACGAGCAGTACTTC.

J is TRBJ1-4 and V is TRBV4-2; 9 bases are shared with TRBD1. V lost 0 bases and J lost 5; bases outside the gene matches: 4. Per the germline V gene, CDR1 is LGHNA and CDR2 is YNFKEQ. This CDR3 has 16 residues. CDR3: CASSQDWGQGNEKLFF. CDR3 DNA: TGTGCCAGCAGCCAAGATTGGGGACAGGGAAATGAAAAACTGTTTTTT.

The CDR3 is CASSTHRDSGRSYEQYF. CDR3 sequence (DNA): TGTGCCAGCAGCACCCACCGGGACTCAGGACGCTCCTACGAGCAGTACTTC. This sequence joins TRBV11-2 and TRBJ2-7, with D perhaps TRBD2 (6 bases). From germline, CDR1 is SGHAT and CDR2 FQNNGV. V was cut by 5 bases and J by 0 bases, with 20 bases left in between. The CDR3 covers 17 residues.

This chain joins TRBV10-1 and TRBJ2-2, with 7 bases lining up with TRBD2. Germline values: CDR1 WNHNN, CDR2 SYGVQD (reference sequence). V lost 7 bases and J lost 1; bases outside the gene matches: 6. This CDR3 has 15 amino acids. The CDR3 sequence is CASTMASGNTGELFF. CDR3 coding DNA: TGCGCCAGCACAATGGCTAGCGGGAACACCGGGGAGCTGTTTTTT.

This chain uses TRBV4-2 with TRBJ2-7; perhaps TRBD2 as D (7 bases). V was trimmed by 5 bases and J by 4 bases, leaving 18 bases between them. Per the germline V gene, CDR1 is LGHNA and CDR2 is YNFKEQ. The CDR3 is made up of 15 amino acids. The DNA of the CDR3 is TGTGCCAGCAGCTTTTTCGGGGGGCTGGGATACGAGCAGTACTTC. Translating gives CASSFFGGLGYEQYF.

The CDR3 sequence: CASSGSNGDEQFF. DNA of the CDR3: TGCGCCAGCAGTGGGTCCAACGGGGATGAGCAGTTCTTC. The chain carries TRBV10-1 and TRBJ2-1; tentatively, D is TRBD2 (5 bases). The CDR3 is made up of 13 amino acids. Per the germline V gene, CDR1 is WNHNN and CDR2 is SYGVQD (reference sequence). V was trimmed by 4 bases and J by 8 bases, leaving 12 bases between them.

V and J are TRBV28 and TRBJ1-5, with TRBD1 as a possible D gene (5 bases). This CDR3 spans 16 amino acids. Trimming took off 1 base at V and 2 bases at J, with 12 bases between the two ends. Germline CDR1 and CDR2: MDHEN and SYDVKM. CDR3 residues: CASSLFQGSGNQPQHF. The CDR3 nucleotides read TGTGCCAGCAGTTTATTTCAGGGCTCGGGCAATCAGCCCCAGCATTTT.

The chain recombines TRBV5-1 with TRBJ1-1, with 8 bases that match TRBD1. CDR1 is SGHRS, CDR2 YFSETQ, per germline. V dropped 1 base and J dropped 9; count of bases not matched to a gene: 11. The CDR3 is made up of 15 amino acids. CDR3 protein: CASSLTSPRQGKAFF. CDR3 in DNA: TGCGCCAGCAGCTTGACTTCTCCTCGACAGGGGAAAGCTTTCTTT.

The chain carries TRBV2 and TRBJ2-7; D uncertain. Trimming removed 6 bases from V and 3 bases from J, with 12 bases in between. The CDR3 extends over 13 amino acids. Germline V gene data show CDR1 as SNHLY and CDR2 as FYNNEI. The CDR3 is CASSITLGYEQYF. In nucleotides, the CDR3 is TGTGCCAGCAGCATAACCCTAGGCTACGAGCAGTACTTC.

The chain carries TRBV7-2 and TRBJ2-7; maybe TRBD2 (7 bases). V was trimmed by 5 bases and J by 7 bases, leaving 24 bases between them. Germline CDR1 reads SGHTA; CDR2 reads FQGNSA. This CDR3 is built from 16 residues. CDR3 sequence reads: CASSPGGGRISGEQYF. The CDR3 DNA reads TGTGCCAGCAGCCCGGGGGGCGGGAGAATTTCGGGTGAGCAGTACTTC.

The chain employs TRBV7-2 and TRBJ2-2; TRBD2 aligns across 10 bases. V lost 1 base to trimming and J lost 6 bases; unmatched junction nucleotides: 5. This CDR3 is built from 16 residues. Germline V gene sequence: CDR1 SGHTA, CDR2 FQGNSA. CDR3 in DNA: TGTGCCAGCAGCTTAGTCAGCGGGAGGGCCTCCGGGGAGCTGTTTTTT. Amino acid sequence: CASSLVSGRASGELFF.

This clone was seen a handful of times. The chain couples TRBV9 to TRBJ2-3; 8 bases are a match to TRBD2. Germline V gives CDR1 SGDLS, CDR2 YYNGEE. The CDR3 consists of 15 residues. Trimming at V came to 4 bases and at J to 1 base, leaving 5 bases not matched to a gene. The CDR3 reads CASSLQAGGTDTQYF. The CDR3 bases are TGTGCCAGCAGCCTTCAAGCGGGAGGCACAGATACGCAGTATTTT.

This sequence joins TRBV19 and TRBJ2-3, with 11 bases aligning to TRBD2. J was trimmed by 2 bases and V by 5 bases; bases with no gene match: 9. Germline V lookup: CDR1 LNHDA, CDR2 SQIVND (reference sequence). The CDR3 has 17 residues. DNA of the CDR3: TGTGCCAGTAGTCTCAATTTTAGCGGGGGGGTCACAGATACGCAGTATTTT. Its translation is CASSLNFSGGVTDTQYF.

V gene TRBV28 combines with J gene TRBJ1-1; TRBD1 aligns across 9 bases. Germline loops: CDR1 MDHEN, CDR2 SYDVKM. CDR3 size: 15 residues. Trimming removed 3 bases from V and 7 bases from J; junction bases left unmatched: 9. The CDR3 is CASSFPGTGKGEAFF. DNA of the CDR3: TGTGCCAGCAGTTTCCCTGGGACAGGGAAAGGTGAAGCTTTCTTT.

The chain has TRBV30 and TRBJ1-1; TRBD1 aligns across 8 bases. Germline V gene data show CDR1 as GTSNPN and CDR2 as SVGIG (reference sequence). There are 14 residues in the CDR3. Losses at the gene ends were 2 bases for V and 3 bases for J; bases not matched to a gene: 5. Here the CDR3 DNA reads TGTGCCTGGAGTATAACGACAGGGGACACTGAAGCTTTCTTT. It encodes CAWSITTGDTEAFF.

The gene calls are TRBV27 and TRBJ1-5, with 7 bases fitting TRBD1. Losses at the gene ends were 4 bases for V and 5 bases for J; bases not matched to a gene: 2. CDR1 and CDR2 (germline): MNHEY, SMNVEV (reference sequence). The CDR3 is made up of 13 amino acids. CDR3 protein: CASSWQGDQPQHF. DNA of the CDR3: TGTGCCAGCAGTTGGCAGGGGGATCAGCCCCAGCATTTT.

The gene calls are TRBV5-1 and TRBJ2-3, with 12 bases lining up with TRBD2. V dropped 5 bases and J dropped 4; count of bases not matched to a gene: 5. The CDR3 is 15 amino acids. Germline CDR1 reads SGHRS; CDR2 reads YFSETQ. In DNA, the CDR3 is TGCGCCAGCAGAGCGACTAGCGGGAGTTCAGATACGCAGTATTTT. This encodes CASRATSGSSDTQYF.

The V and J genes are TRBV29-1 and TRBJ2-7; 7 bases line up with TRBD1. The V and J ends lost 6 bases and 5 bases, in that order; junction bases with no gene match: 10. Germline CDR1 SQVTM, CDR2 ANQGSEA. The CDR3 is 13 amino acids. The CDR3: CSVTGNGVDEQYF. As DNA, the CDR3 is TGCAGCGTGACAGGGAATGGGGTCGACGAGCAGTACTTC.

The chain employs TRBV5-1 and TRBJ2-1; D is unclear. The V end was cut by 1 base, the J end by 0 bases, with 8 bases between. The length of the CDR3 is 15 residues. Per the germline V gene, CDR1 is SGHRS and CDR2 is YFSETQ. CDR3 bases: TGCGCCAGCAGCTTGCAGCCTAGCTCCTACAATGAGCAGTTCTTC. The encoded protein is CASSLQPSSYNEQFF.

This clone appeared once. This chain links TRBV11-3 with TRBJ2-1; no firm D call. The CDR3 extends over 14 amino acids. Trimming took 4 bases from V and 7 from J, leaving 14 bases between them. From germline, CDR1 is SGHNT and CDR2 YENEEA. For the CDR3, the DNA is TGTGCCAGCAGCTCCACCCGAGGAAGGAATGAGCAGTTCTTC. This translates into CASSSTRGRNEQFF.